This TCR beta chain was captured in a study of blood T cell repertoires in COVID-19 (dated by TCRdb to 2019 to 2021). About the study as a whole: The collaborator samples originated in the United States, Italy and Spain and spanned the acute and convalescent phases of COVID-19. The material from the prospective study consisted of cDNA or gDNA derived from T cells, B-cell-depleted T cells, or PBMCs. Subjects who had been exposed to COVID-19, were actively infected with it, or had recovered from it provided the deeply sampled blood TCRbeta repertoires that made up the dataset. The repertoires were made available in a free public database intended to serve as a resource for research on the immune response to SARS-CoV-2. The samples were drawn from the first 160 participants of the ongoing ImmuneRACE study and from more than 1,000 subjects provided by 6 global collaborators. The sample metadata nearly always contained a de-identified subject ID, COVID-19 status, age in years and sex. HLA class I and class II types, where available, came from metadata supplied by the sample provider rather than from assay-based typing. General study outcomes and caveats: The amount of clinical and demographic metadata varied by source and participant and was provided uncurated.

Participants in the prospective study were aged roughly 18 to 89 years, lived in about two dozen United States geographic areas, and enrolled through a virtual design. Cohort assignment in the prospective study relied on participant-reported clinical history from a screening survey and a study questionnaire. ImmuneRACE Cohort 3 recovered participants were defined by two consecutive negative NP/OP PCR tests, healthcare professional clearance, or symptom resolution. Each participant in the prospective study had whole blood, serum and a nasopharyngeal or oropharyngeal swab collected by mobile phlebotomists. Participants in the prospective study had the option to provide additional blood draws and questionnaires over an approximately 2-month period. Prospective study blood samples were shipped either frozen or at room temperature before DNA extraction. Spanning cysteine to phenylalanine, the CDR3 consists of 15 amino acids. Only the CDR3 DNA stays, 45 bases, in frame from base 1. The V end gives up 5 bases and the J end 6 bases, leaving 9 bases in the junction not matched to a gene. Sequences MDHEN (CDR1) and SYDVKM (CDR2) are obtained from the germline V gene.

Concerning this clone itself: Its antigen is unknown. Qualities for individual bases were not recorded, and no much larger clone is one base off.

The immunoSEQ Assay, a bias-controlled multiplex PCR, was used to amplify TCRbeta CDR3 regions from genomic DNA. The original pipeline was this. Within the assay, amplification of reference gene primers was used to estimate how many nucleated cells each sample contained. To quantify the absolute abundance of each unique TCRbeta CDR3 rearrangement, sequence reads were collapsed and filtered. Productive Simpson clonality was computed per sample as the square root of Simpson's diversity index over productive rearrangements. TCRdb took over this immuneACCESS table, retaining in-frame rearrangements with V and J assigned. Such tables are incomplete; in checked studies, under half of the missing clones stem from an unresolved V gene, and the remainder is unexplained. The DNA was the basis for D and trimming; V, J and clone size are from that table. This sample gives over 250,000 clones in total; about nine tenths of them show up just once. The top ten constitute around 9% of the sample.

Recombination linked TRBV28 to TRBJ1-4, with 7 middle bases fitting TRBD1. This receptor was taken from a woman under 30 who had recovered from COVID-19. Sequencing was carried out using PBMCs or T cells enriched from blood (not recorded which). The sequenced DNA: TGTGCCAGCAGTCCATCTGACAGGGTAGATGAAAAACTGTTTTTT. The encoded protein is CASSPSDRVDEKLFF.